The 14 T cell receptor beta chains below come from one sample, sequenced in a study of blood T cells in healthy people across ages. A second PCR, run for roughly 7 to 12 cycles, used a sample-barcoded 5' primer plus a J-beta primer mix. Using its own MiXCR run on the 5' RACE reads, TCRdb lists one record per CDR3 protein. The repertoire holds around 800,000 distinct CDR3 sequences, with about 46% as singletons. Sequencing input: blood. These receptor sequences come from a man at least 80 years old in good health.

Comment on this clonotype: This could be a read error, since a much larger clone is one nucleotide away. The J gene is TRBJ2-3, the V gene TRBV25-1, with unresolved D. Germline loops: CDR1 MGHDK, CDR2 SYGVNS. The CDR3 is 14 amino acids. CDR3 sequence: CAGRTHGHTDTQYF. In DNA, the CDR3 is TGTGCCGGCAGGACCCACGGCCACACAGATACGCAGTATTTT.

At least ten counts were recorded for this clonotype. The rearrangement joins TRBV20-1 to TRBJ2-5, with 11 positions matching TRBD2. V lost 1 base and J lost 0; bases outside the gene matches: 10. The germline gives CDR1 DFQATT, CDR2 SNEGSKA (reference sequence). The CDR3 sequence is 18 residues long. CDR3 loop: CSARVPLAGGLYQETQYF. CDR3 nucleotides: TGCAGTGCTAGAGTACCCCTAGCGGGAGGCCTGTACCAAGAGACCCAGTACTTC.

The chain is built from TRBV5-1 and TRBJ2-2; D not resolved. Between the trimmed V and J ends, which lost 1 base and 0 bases, there was a span of 4 bases. CDR1 SGHRS and CDR2 YFSETQ come from the germline V gene. This CDR3 has 14 residues. This CDR3 reads CASSLTTNTGELFF. CDR3 sequence (DNA): TGCGCCAGCAGCTTGACTACGAACACCGGGGAGCTGTTTTTT.

V is TRBV20-1 and J is TRBJ2-7; D is possibly TRBD1 (6 bases). This CDR3 is 14 amino acids long. V was pared by 3 bases and J by 0 bases, with 12 bases between. CDR1 DFQATT and CDR2 SNEGSKA come from the germline V gene (reference sequence). In DNA form, the CDR3 reads TGCAGTGCTAGTGCCAGGGGTTTCTCCTACGAGCAGTACTTC. This translates into CSASARGFSYEQYF.

This clonotype was seen just once. Germline is not matched at one junction end, which may reflect a read error. This chain joins TRBV20-1 and TRBJ2-7; TRBD2 is a possible D gene (6 bases). Germline-derived CDR1 and CDR2 are DFQATT and SNEGSKA (reference sequence). The CDR3 contains 13 residues. Written as DNA, the CDR3 is TGCGGTGCTTTTAGCGGAGAAGACTACGAGCAGTACTTC. Protein: CGAFSGEDYEQYF.

This clonotype was seen many times. The V and J genes are TRBV7-2 and TRBJ2-7, with a possible D match to TRBD1 (6 bases). The DNA end favors TRBJ2-5, so the J call may be wrong. CDR1 is SGHTA and CDR2 is FQGNSA in the germline V gene. The CDR3 runs 13 residues. The CDR3 DNA reads TGTGCCAGCAGCCCACAGGGTGGAAAGACCCAGTACTTC. The encoded protein is CASSPQGGKTQYF.

This clonotype was seen a handful of times. The rearrangement joins TRBV20-1 to TRBJ1-4, with TRBD1 as a possible D gene (6 bases). This CDR3 has 14 amino acids. Germline-derived CDR1 and CDR2 are DFQATT and SNEGSKA (reference sequence). Trimming left V 4 bases short and J 7 bases short, with 16 bases between. This CDR3 is CSATRTGWSEKLFF. CDR3 bases: TGCAGTGCTACGCGAACAGGGTGGAGTGAAAAACTGTTTTTT.

Only a few counts were recorded for this clonotype. The chain uses TRBV10-3 and TRBJ1-2, with TRBD1 matching over 9 bases. Germline CDR1 ENHRY, CDR2 SYGVKD. This CDR3 is built from 15 residues. V shed 4 bases and J 2 bases; nucleotides not matched to a gene: 5. The CDR3 loop reads CAISGPGTGNYGYTF. The CDR3 DNA reads TGTGCCATCAGTGGGCCCGGGACAGGGAACTATGGCTACACCTTC.

The chain recombines TRBV7-6 with TRBJ2-1; D ambiguous. V gave up 4 bases and J gave up 9 bases, with 10 bases separating them. CDR1 is SGHVS, CDR2 FNYEAQ, per germline. This CDR3 contains 12 residues. The CDR3 sequence is CASSSPGGEQFF. The DNA of the CDR3 is TGTGCCAGCAGCTCCCCGGGCGGTGAGCAGTTCTTC. The variable domain in full, completed from reference TRBV7-6 and TRBJ2-1, reads GAGVSQSPRYKVTKRGQDVALRCDPISGHVSLYWYRQALGQGPEFLTYFNYEAQQDKSGLPNDRFSAERPEGSISTLTIQRTEQRDSAMYRCASSSPGGEQFFGPGTRLTVL.

The chain uses TRBV20-1 and TRBJ1-5, with 10 bases identical to TRBD1. J gave up 5 bases and V 1 base, and 8 bases lay outside the gene matches. The CDR3 loop spans 16 amino acids. CDR1 DFQATT and CDR2 SNEGSKA come from the germline V gene (reference sequence). DNA for the CDR3: TGCAGTGCTAGAGCTTTGGGACAGGGGAAAGATCAGCCCCAGCATTTT. Translated, it gives CSARALGQGKDQPQHF.

The gene calls are TRBV6-4 and TRBJ2-3; 7 bases line up with TRBD2. The ends lost 4 bases at V and 6 bases at J; junction bases unmatched: 7. Germline CDR1 reads MRHNA; CDR2 reads SNTAGT. CDR3 length equals 14 residues. CDR3 sequence reads: CASSASGGRDTQYF. DNA of the CDR3: TGTGCCAGCAGTGCTAGCGGAGGCAGGGATACGCAGTATTTT.

The chain employs TRBV28 and TRBJ2-7, with TRBD2 identical over 8 bases. V was clipped by 9 bases and J by 1 base; unmatched bases: 5. CDR1 and CDR2 (germline): MDHEN, SYDVKM. The CDR3 has 13 residues. CDR3 DNA sequence: TGTGCCAGTCGGGAGGGGGGTTCCTACGAGCAGTACTTC. It yields the protein CASREGGSYEQYF.

V gene TRBV6-2 or TRBV6-3 combines with J gene TRBJ2-7; maybe TRBD1 (6 bases). Germline V gene data show CDR1 as MNHEY and CDR2 as SVGEGT. The CDR3 spans 15 residues. Trimming took 5 bases from V and 0 from J, leaving 14 bases between them. DNA of the CDR3: TGTGCCAGCAGTCGCCAACAGGGATCCTCCTACGAGCAGTACTTC. It encodes CASSRQQGSSYEQYF.

This clonotype was found many times. The rearrangement links TRBV7-7 to TRBJ2-1, with 10 bases lining up with TRBD2. The CDR3 spans 15 residues. Germline V gives CDR1 SSHAT, CDR2 FNYEAQ (reference sequence). V shed 3 bases and J 2 bases; nucleotides not matched to a gene: 1. The CDR3 region has the DNA TGTGCCAGCAGCTTCGGACTAGCGGCCTACAATGAGCAGTTCTTC. Protein product: CASSFGLAAYNEQFF.